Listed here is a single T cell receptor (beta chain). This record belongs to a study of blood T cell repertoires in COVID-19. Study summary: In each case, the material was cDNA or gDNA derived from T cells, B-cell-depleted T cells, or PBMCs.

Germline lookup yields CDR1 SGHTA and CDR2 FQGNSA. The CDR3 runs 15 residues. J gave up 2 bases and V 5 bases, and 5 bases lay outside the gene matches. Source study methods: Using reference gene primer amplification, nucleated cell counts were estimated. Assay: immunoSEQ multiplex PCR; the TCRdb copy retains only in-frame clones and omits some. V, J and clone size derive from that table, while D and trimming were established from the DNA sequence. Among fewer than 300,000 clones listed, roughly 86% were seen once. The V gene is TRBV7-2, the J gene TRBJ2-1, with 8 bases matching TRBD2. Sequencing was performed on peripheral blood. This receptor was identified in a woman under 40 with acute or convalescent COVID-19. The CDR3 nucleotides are TGTGCCAGCAGCCTAAGCGGGGGCGCCTACAATGAGCAGTTCTTC. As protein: CASSLSGGAYNEQFF.